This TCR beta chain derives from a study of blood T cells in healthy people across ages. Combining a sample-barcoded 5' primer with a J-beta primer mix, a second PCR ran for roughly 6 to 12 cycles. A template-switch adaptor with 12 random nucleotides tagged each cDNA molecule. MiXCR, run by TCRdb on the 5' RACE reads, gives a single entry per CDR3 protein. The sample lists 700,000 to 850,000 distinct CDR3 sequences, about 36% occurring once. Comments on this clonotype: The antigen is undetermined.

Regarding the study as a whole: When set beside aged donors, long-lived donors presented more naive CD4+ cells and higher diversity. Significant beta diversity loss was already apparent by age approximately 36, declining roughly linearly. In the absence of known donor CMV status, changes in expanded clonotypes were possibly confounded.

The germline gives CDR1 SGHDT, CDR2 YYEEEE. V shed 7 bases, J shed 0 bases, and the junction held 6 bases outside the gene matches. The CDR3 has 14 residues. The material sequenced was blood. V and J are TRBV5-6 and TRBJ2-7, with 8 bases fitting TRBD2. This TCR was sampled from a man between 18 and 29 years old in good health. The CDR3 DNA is TGTGCCAGCCTAAGCGGGGGAAGCTCCTACGAGCAGTACTTC. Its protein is CASLSGGSSYEQYF.